This TCR beta chain is from a study of T cell clusters in autoimmune cytopenias. The CDR3 extends over 14 amino acids. One tube held mixed TRB-A and TRB-B primer pools for touch-down PCR. TCRdb re-called the multiplex PCR reads, yielding one record per CDR3 amino acid sequence without DNA. Its table lists 3,500 to 5,000 distinct CDR3 sequences. Each sample's input was approximately 270 ng genomic DNA, 30,000 to 45,000 genome equivalents. These records were also assigned to another study, of T cell repertoires in aging, cancer and after chemotherapy.

Sequenced material: peripheral blood. The clonotype originates from a human donor in good health. The chain links TRBV12-3 or TRBV12-4 to TRBJ2-5; TCRdb designates TRBD1, a call that cannot be tested without DNA. CDR3 in amino acids: CASSLGGGPETQYF.